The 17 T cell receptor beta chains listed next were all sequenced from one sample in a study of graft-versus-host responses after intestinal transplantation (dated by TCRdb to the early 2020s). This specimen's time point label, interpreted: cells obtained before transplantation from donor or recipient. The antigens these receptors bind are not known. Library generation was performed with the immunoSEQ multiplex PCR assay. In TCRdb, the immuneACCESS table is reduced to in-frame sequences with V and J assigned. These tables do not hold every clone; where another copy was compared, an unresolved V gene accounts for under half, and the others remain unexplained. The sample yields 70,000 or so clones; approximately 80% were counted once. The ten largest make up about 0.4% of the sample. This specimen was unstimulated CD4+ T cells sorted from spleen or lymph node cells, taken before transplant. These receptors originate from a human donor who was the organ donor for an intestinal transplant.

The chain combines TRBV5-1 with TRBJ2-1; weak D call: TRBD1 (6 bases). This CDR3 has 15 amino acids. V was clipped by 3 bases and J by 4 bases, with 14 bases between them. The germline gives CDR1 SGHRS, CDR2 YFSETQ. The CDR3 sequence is CASSSPKDSYNEQFF. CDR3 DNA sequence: TGCGCCAGCAGCTCCCCCAAGGACAGTTACAATGAGCAGTTCTTC.

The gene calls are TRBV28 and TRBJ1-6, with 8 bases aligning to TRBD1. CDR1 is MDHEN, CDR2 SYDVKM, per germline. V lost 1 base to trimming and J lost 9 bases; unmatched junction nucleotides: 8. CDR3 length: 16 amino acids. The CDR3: CASSLSRTGLSSPLHF. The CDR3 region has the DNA TGTGCCAGCAGTTTATCCCGGACAGGGTTGAGTTCACCCCTCCACTTT.

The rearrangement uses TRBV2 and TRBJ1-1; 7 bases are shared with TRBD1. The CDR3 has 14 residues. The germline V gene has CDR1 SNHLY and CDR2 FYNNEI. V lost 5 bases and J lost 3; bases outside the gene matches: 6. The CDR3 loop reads CASSPRTGYTEAFF. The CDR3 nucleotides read TGTGCCAGCAGTCCTCGGACAGGATACACTGAAGCTTTCTTT.

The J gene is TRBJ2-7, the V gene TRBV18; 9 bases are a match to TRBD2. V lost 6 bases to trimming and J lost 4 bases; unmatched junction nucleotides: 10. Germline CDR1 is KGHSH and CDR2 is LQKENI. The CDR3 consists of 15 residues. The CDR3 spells CASSEQGLAGYEQYV. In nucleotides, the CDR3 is TGTGCCAGCTCGGAGCAGGGACTAGCCGGGTACGAGCAGTACGTC.

The CDR3, as DNA: TGTGCCAGCAGTCATAGCGGGGTCCTTTCCGATGAGCAGTTCTTC. Amino acids: CASSHSGVLSDEQFF. The rearrangement joins TRBV25-1 to TRBJ2-1; 8 bases fit TRBD2. Trimming at V came to 5 bases and at J to 8 bases, leaving 11 bases not matched to a gene. Per the germline V gene, CDR1 is MGHDK and CDR2 is SYGVNS. This CDR3 has 15 amino acids.

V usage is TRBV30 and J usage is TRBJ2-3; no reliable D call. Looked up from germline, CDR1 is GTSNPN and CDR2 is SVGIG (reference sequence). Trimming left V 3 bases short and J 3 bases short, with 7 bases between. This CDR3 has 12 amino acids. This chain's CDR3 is CAWSRTTDTQYF. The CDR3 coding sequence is TGTGCCTGGAGCCGCACTACAGATACGCAGTATTTT. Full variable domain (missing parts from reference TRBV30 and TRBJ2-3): SQTIHQWPATLVQPVGSPLSLECTVEGTSNPNLYWYRQAAGRGLQLLFYSVGIGQISSEVPQNLSASRPQDRQFILSSKKLLLSDSGFYLCAWSRTTDTQYFGPGTRLTVL.

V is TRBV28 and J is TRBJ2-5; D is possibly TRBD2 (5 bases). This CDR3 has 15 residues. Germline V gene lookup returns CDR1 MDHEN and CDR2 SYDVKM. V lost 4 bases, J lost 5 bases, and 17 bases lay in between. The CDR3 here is CASSSADLKGETQYF. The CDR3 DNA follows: TGTGCCAGCAGTTCCGCGGACTTAAAAGGGGAGACCCAGTACTTC.

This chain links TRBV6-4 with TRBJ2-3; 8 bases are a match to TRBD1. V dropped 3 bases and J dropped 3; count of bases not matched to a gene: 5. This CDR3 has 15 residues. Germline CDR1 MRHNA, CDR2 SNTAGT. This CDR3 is CASSERQGSTDTQYF. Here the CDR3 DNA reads TGTGCCAGCAGTGAAAGACAGGGGAGTACAGATACGCAGTATTTT.

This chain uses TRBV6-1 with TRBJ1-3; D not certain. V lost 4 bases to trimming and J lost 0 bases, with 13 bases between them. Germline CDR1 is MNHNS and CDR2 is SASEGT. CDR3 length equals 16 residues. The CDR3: CASSVGGFGSGNTIYF. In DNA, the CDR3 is TGTGCCAGCAGTGTCGGAGGGTTTGGCTCTGGAAACACCATATATTTT.

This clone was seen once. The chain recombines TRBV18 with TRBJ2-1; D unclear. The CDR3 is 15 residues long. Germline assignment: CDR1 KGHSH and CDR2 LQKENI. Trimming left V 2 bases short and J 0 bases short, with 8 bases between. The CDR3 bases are TGTGCCAGCTCACCAACCGTGAGCTCCTACAATGAGCAGTTCTTC. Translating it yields CASSPTVSSYNEQFF.

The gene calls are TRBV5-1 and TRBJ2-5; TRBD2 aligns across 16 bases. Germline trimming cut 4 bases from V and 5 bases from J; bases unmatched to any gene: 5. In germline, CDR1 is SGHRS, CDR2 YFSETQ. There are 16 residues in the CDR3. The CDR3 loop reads CASSEGLAGGQETQYF. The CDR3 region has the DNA TGCGCCAGCAGCGAGGGACTAGCGGGGGGGCAGGAGACCCAGTACTTC.

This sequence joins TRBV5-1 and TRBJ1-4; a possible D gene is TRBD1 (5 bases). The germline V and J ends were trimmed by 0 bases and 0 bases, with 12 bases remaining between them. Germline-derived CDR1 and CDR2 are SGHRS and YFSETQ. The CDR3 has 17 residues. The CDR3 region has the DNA TGCGCCAGCAGCTTGGGCGACAGAAGCTCAACTAATGAAAAACTGTTTTTT. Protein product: CASSLGDRSSTNEKLFF.

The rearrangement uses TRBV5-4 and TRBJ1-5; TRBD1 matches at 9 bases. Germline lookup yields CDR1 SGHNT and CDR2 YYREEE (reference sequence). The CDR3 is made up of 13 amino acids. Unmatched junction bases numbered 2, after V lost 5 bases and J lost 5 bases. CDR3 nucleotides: TGTGCCAGCAGTTGGGACAGGGATCAGCCCCAGCATTTT. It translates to CASSWDRDQPQHF.

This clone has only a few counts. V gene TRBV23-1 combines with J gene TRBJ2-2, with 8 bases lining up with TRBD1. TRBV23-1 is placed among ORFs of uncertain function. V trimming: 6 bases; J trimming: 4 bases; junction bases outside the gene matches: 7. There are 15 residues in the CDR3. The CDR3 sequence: CASRDRENRTGELFF. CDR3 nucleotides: TGCGCCAGCAGGGACAGGGAAAATCGCACCGGGGAGCTGTTTTTT.

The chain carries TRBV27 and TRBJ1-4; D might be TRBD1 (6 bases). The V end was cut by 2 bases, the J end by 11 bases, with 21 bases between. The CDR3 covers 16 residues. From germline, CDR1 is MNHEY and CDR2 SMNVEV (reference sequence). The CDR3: CASSLGNRAGRGKLFF. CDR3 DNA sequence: TGTGCCAGCAGTTTAGGGAACAGGGCCGGGCGAGGGAAACTGTTTTTT.

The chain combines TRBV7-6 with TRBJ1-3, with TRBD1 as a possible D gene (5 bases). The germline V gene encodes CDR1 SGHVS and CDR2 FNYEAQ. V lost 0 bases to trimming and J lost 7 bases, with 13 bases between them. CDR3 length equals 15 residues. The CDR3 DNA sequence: TGTGCCAGCAGCTTAGCTGTGGGGCAGGCCAACACCATATATTTT. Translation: CASSLAVGQANTIYF.

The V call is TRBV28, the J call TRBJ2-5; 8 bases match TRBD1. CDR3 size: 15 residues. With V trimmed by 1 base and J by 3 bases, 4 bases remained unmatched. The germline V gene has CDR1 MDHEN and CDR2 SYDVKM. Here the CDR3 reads CASSLSRTGKETQYF. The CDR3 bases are TGTGCCAGCAGTTTATCCCGGACAGGGAAAGAGACCCAGTACTTC.